This TCR beta chain was observed in a study of CD8 T cells in ankylosing spondylitis (dated by TCRdb to about 2017). Some background on the complete study: T cell receptor beta repertoires were profiled in healthy donors and ankylosing spondylitis patients so that disease-linked TCR variants could be found. In total, the full study cohort was made up of 108 healthy donors and approximately 24 ankylosing spondylitis patients. Peripheral blood was sampled, and synovial fluid was also collected from ankylosing spondylitis patients.

This clonotype was counted between two and nine times. Which antigen it targets is not known. No much larger clone is present one base from it, and per-base qualities are unavailable. The instrument was an Illumina HiSeq 2500. Quantitative 5'-RACE with molecular barcodes was used to prepare TCR beta libraries. In the source study's methods: To identify disease-linked TCR variants, a new computational method was used, one built on a probabilistic model of VDJ rearrangement. The public reads were quality trimmed at Q25 with fastp and then assembled into clones with MiXCR by TCRdb, keeping productive beta chains. Each record represents a unique CDR3 protein, reported with the most common genes and DNA among its rows. These V and J calls originate from TCRdb's pipeline instead of the authors' own analysis. The sample table records 150,000 to 200,000 distinct CDR3 sequences; 10% to 15% of these occur just once. The ten most abundant clones make up approximately 10% of the sample.

Trimming costs V 5 bases and J 6 bases, and their ends lie 10 bases apart. CDR1 is given as SGHTA and CDR2 as FQGNSA, both from the germline V gene. From the cysteine up to the phenylalanine, the CDR3 has a length of 13 residues. CDR3 DNA is the only sequence kept; it has 39 bases, read in frame from the first base. What the study reported, not specific to this receptor: Blood from ankylosing spondylitis patients appeared to be characterized by a TCR beta motif made up of fewer than ten highly homologous amino acid variants. Significant enrichment of the disease-linked clones was reported in matched synovial fluid samples from ankylosing spondylitis patients. Some motif variants were previously reported in synovial fluid and blood of reactive arthritis patients, suggesting common disease-initiation mechanisms. A CD8+ phenotype was shown by the disease-linked clones, which were found at relatively low frequencies in peripheral blood.

Recombination connected TRBV7-2 to TRBJ2-2, with no reliable assignment of the D segment. The TCR comes from a female donor with ankylosing spondylitis or in good health (not recorded which). Sequencing was carried out using blood, either unsorted or a sorted T cell fraction (not recorded which). The DNA sequence follows: TGTGCCAGCAGCCTCTTCTCCTCCGGGGAGCTGTTTTTT. Translation gives CASSLFSSGELFF.